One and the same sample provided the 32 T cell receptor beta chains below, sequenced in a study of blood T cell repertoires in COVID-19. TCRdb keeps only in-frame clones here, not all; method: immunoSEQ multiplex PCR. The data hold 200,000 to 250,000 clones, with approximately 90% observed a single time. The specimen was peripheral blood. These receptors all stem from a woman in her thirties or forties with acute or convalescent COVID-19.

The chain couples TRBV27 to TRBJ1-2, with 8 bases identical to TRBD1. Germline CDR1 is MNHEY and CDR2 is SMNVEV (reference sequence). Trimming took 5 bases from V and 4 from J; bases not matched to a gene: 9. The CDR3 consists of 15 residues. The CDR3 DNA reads TGTGCCAGCAGTATCCGGACAGGGACTGGCTATGGCTACACCTTC. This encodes CASSIRTGTGYGYTF.

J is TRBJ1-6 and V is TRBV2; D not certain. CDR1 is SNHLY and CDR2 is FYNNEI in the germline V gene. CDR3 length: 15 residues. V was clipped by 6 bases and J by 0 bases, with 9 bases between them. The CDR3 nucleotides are TGTGCCAGCAGCACGGTGAGCTCCTATAATTCACCCCTCCACTTT. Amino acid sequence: CASSTVSSYNSPLHF.

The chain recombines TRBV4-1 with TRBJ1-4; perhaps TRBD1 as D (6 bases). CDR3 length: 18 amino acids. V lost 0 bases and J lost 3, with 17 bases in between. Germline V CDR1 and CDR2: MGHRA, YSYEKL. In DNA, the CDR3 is TGCGCCAGCAGCCAAGATCCGGCCCAAGGGGGGGCTAATGAAAAACTGTTTTTT. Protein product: CASSQDPAQGGANEKLFF.

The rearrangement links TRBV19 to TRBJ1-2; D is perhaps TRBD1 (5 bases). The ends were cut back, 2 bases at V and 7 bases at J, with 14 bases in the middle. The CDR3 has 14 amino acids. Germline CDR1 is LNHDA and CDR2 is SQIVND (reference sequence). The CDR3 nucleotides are TGTGCCAGTAGTATAAGTGGGGCGCTTGGTGGCTACACCTTC. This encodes CASSISGALGGYTF.

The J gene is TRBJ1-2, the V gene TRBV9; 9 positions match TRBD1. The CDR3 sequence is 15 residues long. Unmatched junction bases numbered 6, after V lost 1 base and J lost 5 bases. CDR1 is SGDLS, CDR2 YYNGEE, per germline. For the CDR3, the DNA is TGTGCCAGCAGCGTAACAGGGGGCGCACAGTATGGCTACACCTTC. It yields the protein CASSVTGGAQYGYTF.

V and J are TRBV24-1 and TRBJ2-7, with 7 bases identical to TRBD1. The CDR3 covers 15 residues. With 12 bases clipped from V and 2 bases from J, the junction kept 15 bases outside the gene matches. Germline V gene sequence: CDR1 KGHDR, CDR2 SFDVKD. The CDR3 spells CAPSISYRGPYEQYV. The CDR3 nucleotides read TGTGCCCCGTCCATATCATACAGGGGACCCTACGAGCAGTACGTC.

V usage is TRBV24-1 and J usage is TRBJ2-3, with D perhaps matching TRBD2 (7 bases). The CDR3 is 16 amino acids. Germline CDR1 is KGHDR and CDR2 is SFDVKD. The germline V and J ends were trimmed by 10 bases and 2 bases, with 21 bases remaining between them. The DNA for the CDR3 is TGTGCCACGGCACAGCCTGGCGGGGGCCACACAGATACGCAGTATTTT. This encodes CATAQPGGGHTDTQYF.

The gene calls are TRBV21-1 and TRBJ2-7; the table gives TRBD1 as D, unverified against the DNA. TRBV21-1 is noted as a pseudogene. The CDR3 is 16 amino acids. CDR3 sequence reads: CASSKEWGSSCYEQYV. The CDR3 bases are TGTGCCAGCAGCAAAGAATGGGGCAGTTCTTGTTACGAGCAGTACGTC.

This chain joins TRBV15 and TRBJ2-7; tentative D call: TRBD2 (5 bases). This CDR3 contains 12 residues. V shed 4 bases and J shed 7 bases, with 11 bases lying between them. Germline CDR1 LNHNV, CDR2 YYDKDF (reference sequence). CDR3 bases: TGTGCCACCAGCACGGGATCCGGGGAGCAGTACGTC. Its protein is CATSTGSGEQYV.

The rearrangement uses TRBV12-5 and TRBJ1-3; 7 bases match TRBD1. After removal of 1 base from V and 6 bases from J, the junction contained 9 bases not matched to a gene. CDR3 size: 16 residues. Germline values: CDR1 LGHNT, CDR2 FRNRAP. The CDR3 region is CASGLGDRQGENTIYF. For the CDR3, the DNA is TGTGCTAGTGGTTTGGGTGATAGACAGGGCGAAAACACCATATATTTT.

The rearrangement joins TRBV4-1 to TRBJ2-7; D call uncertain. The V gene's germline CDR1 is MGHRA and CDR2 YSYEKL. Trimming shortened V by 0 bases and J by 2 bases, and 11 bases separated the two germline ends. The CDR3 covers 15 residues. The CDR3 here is CASSQDLGVTYEQYV. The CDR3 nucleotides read TGCGCCAGCAGCCAAGATCTTGGAGTAACCTACGAGCAGTACGTC.

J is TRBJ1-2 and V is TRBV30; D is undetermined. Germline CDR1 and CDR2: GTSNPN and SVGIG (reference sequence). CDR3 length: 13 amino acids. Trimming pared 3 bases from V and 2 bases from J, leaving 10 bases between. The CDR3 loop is CAWSAQRNYGYTF. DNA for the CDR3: TGTGCCTGGAGCGCTCAGAGGAACTATGGCTACACCTTC.

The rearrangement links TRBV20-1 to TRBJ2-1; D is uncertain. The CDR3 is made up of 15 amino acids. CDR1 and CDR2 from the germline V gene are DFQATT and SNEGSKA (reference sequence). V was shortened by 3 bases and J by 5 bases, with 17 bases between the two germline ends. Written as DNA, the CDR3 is TGCAGTGCTAGTGAGGCGAGGCGTCTGAACAATGAGCAGTTCTTC. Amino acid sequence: CSASEARRLNNEQFF.

The CDR3 reads CASSHGSDRGGTEAFF. The CDR3, as DNA: TGTGCCAGCTCTCACGGTTCGGACAGGGGAGGAACTGAAGCTTTCTTT. V is TRBV18 and J is TRBJ1-1, with 9 bases lining up with TRBD1. Germline assignment: CDR1 KGHSH and CDR2 LQKENI. The J segment lost 5 bases and the V segment lost 6 bases, leaving 13 bases of the junction unmatched. The CDR3 has 16 amino acids. Filled out from reference TRBV18 and TRBJ1-1, the complete variable domain reads NAGVMQNPRHLVRRRGQEARLRCSPMKGHSHVYWYRQLPEEGLKFMVYLQKENIIDESGMPKERFSAEFPKEGPSILRIQQVVRGDSAAYFCASSHGSDRGGTEAFFGQGTRLTVV.

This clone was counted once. CDR3 sequence (DNA): TGTGCCAGCAGTCCGACAGGCTCGGCTCAAGCTTTCTTT. Protein product: CASSPTGSAQAFF. This chain uses TRBV2 with TRBJ1-1; TRBD1 might be the D (6 bases). This CDR3 spans 13 amino acids. The V gene lost 5 bases and the J gene lost 9 bases, with 16 bases spanning the gap. Germline assignment: CDR1 SNHLY and CDR2 FYNNEI.

The DNA for the CDR3 is TGCGCCAGCAGCTTGTATCCGATAGATGGCTACACCTTC. This codes for CASSLYPIDGYTF. The chain links TRBV5-1 to TRBJ1-2; D is undetermined. The V end lost 1 base, the J end lost 6 bases, and 10 bases lay between the germline ends. This CDR3 spans 13 amino acids. Germline V gene sequence: CDR1 SGHRS, CDR2 YFSETQ.

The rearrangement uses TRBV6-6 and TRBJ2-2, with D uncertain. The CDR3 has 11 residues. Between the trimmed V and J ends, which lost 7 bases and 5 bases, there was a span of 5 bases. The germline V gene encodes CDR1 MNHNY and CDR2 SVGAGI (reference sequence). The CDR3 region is CASIRTGELFF. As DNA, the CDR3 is TGTGCCAGCATCAGGACCGGGGAGCTGTTTTTT.

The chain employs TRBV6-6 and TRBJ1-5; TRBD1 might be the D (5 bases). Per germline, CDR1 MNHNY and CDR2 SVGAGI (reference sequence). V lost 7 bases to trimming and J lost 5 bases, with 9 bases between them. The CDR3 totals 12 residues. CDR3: CASNVRDQPQHF. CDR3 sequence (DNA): TGTGCCAGCAATGTCAGGGATCAGCCCCAGCATTTT.

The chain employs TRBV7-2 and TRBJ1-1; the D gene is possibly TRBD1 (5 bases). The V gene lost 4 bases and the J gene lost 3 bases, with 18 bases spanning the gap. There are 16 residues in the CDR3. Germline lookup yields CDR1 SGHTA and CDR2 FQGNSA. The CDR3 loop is CASSSPWGAVDTEAFF. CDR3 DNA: TGTGCCAGCAGCTCGCCCTGGGGCGCGGTGGACACTGAAGCTTTCTTT. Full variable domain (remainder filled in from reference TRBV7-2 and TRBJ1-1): GAGVSQSPSNKVTEKGKDVELRCDPISGHTALYWYRQSLGQGLEFLIYFQGNSAPDKSGLPSDRFSAERTGGSVSTLTIQRTQQEDSAVYLCASSSPWGAVDTEAFFGQGTRLTVV.

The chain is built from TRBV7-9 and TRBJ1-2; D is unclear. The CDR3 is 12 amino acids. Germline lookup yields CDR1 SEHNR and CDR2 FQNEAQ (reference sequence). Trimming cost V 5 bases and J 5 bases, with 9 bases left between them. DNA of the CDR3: TGTGCCAGCAGCCCTTTCCGTTATGGCTACACCTTC. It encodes CASSPFRYGYTF.

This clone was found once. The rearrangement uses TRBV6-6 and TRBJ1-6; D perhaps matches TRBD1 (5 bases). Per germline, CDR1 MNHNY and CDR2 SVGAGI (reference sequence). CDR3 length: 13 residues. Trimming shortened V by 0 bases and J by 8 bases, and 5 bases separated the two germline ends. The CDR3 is CASSYSTDSPLHF. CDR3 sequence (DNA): TGTGCCAGCAGTTACTCGACAGATTCACCCCTCCACTTT.

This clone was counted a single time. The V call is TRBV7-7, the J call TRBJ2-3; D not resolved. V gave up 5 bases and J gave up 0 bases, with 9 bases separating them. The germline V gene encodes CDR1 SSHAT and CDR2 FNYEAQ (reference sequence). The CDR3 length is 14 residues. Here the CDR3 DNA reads TGTGCCAGCAGCCCTACCTACAGCACAGATACGCAGTATTTT. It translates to CASSPTYSTDTQYF.

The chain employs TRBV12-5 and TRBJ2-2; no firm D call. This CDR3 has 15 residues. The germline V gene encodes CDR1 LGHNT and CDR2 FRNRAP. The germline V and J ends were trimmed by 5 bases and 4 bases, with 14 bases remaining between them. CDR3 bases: TGTGCTAGTGGTCCCCGCTACGGTTCCACCGGGGAGCTGTTTTTT. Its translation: CASGPRYGSTGELFF.

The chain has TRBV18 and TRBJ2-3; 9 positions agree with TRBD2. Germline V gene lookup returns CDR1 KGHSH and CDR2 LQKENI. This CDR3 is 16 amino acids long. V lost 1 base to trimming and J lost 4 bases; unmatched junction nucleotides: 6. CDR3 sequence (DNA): TGTGCCAGCTCACCACTCGGCGGGGGGGTGTCAGATACGCAGTATTTT. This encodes CASSPLGGGVSDTQYF.

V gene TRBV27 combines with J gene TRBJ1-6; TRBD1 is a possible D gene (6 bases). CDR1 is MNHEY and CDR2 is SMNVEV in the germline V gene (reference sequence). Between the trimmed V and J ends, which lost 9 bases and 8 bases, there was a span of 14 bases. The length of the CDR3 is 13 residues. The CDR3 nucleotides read TGTGCCAGTCGACGACAGGTAGATTCACCCCTCCACTTT. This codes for CASRRQVDSPLHF.

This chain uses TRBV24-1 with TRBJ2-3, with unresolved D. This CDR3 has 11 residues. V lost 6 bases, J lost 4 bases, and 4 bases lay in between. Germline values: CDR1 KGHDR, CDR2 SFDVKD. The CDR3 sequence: CATSQSDTQYF. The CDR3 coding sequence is TGTGCCACCAGTCAGTCAGATACGCAGTATTTT.

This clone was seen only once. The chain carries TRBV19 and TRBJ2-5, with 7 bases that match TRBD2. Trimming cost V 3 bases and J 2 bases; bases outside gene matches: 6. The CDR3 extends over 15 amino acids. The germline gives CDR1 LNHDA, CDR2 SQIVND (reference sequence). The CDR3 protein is CASSMRWRGQETQYF. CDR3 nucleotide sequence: TGTGCCAGTAGTATGCGGTGGCGGGGGCAAGAGACCCAGTACTTC.

CDR3 nucleotide sequence: TGTGCCAGTAGCGGGGGGCCGGACCAAGAGACCCAGTACTTC. Translating it yields CASSGGPDQETQYF. The gene calls are TRBV10-3 and TRBJ2-5; 10 nucleotides line up with TRBD2. CDR1 ENHRY and CDR2 SYGVKD come from the germline V gene. V was pared by 10 bases and J by 0 bases, with 5 bases of the junction left unmatched. CDR3 size: 14 residues.

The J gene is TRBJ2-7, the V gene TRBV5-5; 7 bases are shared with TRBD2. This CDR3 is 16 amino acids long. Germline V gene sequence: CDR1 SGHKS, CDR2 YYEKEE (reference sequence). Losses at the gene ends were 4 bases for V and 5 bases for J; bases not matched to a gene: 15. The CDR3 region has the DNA TGTGCCAGCAGCCCTGGAGCCGCCGGGAGGTGGAACGAGCAGTACGTC. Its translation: CASSPGAAGRWNEQYV.

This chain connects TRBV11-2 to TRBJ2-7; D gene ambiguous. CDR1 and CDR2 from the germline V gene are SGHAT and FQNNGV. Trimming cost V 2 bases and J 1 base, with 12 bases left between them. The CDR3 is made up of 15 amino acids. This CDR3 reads CASSLNGVSSYEQYV. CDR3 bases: TGTGCCAGCAGCTTAAACGGAGTTTCTTCCTACGAGCAGTACGTC.

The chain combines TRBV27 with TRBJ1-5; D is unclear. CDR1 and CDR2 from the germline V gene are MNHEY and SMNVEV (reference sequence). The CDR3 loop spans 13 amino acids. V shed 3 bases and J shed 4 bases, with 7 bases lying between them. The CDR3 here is CASSFTENQPQHF. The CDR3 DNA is TGTGCCAGCAGTTTTACAGAAAATCAGCCCCAGCATTTT.

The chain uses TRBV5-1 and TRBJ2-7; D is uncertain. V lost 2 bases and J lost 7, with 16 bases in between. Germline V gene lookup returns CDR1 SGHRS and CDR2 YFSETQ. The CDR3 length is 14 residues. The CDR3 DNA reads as TGCGCCAGCAGCTTAACGGCAGGTTTTGGGGAGCAGTACGTC. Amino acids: CASSLTAGFGEQYV.